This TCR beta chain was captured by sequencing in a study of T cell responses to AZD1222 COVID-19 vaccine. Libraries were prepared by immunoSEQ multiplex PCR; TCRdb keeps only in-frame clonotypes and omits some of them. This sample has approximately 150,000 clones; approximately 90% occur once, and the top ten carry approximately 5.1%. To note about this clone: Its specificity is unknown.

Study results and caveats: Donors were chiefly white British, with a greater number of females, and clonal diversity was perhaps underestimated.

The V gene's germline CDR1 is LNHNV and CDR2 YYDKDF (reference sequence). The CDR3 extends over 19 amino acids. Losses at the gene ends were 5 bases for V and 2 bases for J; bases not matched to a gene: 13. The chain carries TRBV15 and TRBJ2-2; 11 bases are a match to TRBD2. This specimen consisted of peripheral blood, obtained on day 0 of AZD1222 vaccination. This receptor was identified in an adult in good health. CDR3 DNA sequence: TGTGCCACCAGCGCCACCCGGCTAGCGGGAGGCGCCAACACCGGGGAGCTGTTTTTT. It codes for CATSATRLAGGANTGELFF. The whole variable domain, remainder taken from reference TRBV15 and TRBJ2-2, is DAMVIQNPRYQVTQFGKPVTLSCSQTLNHNVMYWYQQKSSQAPKLLFHYYDKDFNNEADTPDNFQSRRPNTSFCFLDIRSPGLGDTAMYLCATSATRLAGGANTGELFFGEGSRLTVL.